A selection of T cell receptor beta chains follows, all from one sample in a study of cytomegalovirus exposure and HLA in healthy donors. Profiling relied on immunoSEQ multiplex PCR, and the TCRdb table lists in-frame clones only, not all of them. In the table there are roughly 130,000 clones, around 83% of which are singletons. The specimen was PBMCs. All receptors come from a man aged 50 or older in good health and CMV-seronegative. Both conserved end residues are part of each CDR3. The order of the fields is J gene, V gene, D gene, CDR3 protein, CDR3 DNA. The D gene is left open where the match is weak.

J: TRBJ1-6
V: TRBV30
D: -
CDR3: CAWRAFYPSTDSPLHF
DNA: TGTGCCTGGAGAGCTTTCTATCCCTCTACGGATTCACCCCTCCACTTT

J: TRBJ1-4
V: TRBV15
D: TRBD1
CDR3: CATSRANRGINEKLFF
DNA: TGTGCCACCAGCAGAGCAAACAGGGGAATTAATGAAAAACTGTTTTTT

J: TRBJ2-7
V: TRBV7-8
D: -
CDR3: CASSFTQDYTYEQYF
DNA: TGTGCCAGCAGCTTTACGCAGGACTATACCTACGAGCAGTACTTC

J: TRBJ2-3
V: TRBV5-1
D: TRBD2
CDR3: CASSFGTLAGGPHTQYF
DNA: TGCGCCAGCAGCTTCGGGACCCTAGCGGGGGGGCCGCATACGCAGTATTTT

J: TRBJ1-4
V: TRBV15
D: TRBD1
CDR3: CATSRHGQGQKLFF
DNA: TGTGCCACCAGCAGGCACGGACAGGGCCAAAAACTGTTTTTT

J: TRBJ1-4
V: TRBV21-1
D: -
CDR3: CASSKRVPWSNEKLFF
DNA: TGTGCCAGCAGCAAAAGAGTACCATGGAGTAATGAAAAACTGTTTTTT

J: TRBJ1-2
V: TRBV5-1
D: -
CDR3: CASSFRDFSDGYTF
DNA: TGCGCCAGCAGCTTCAGGGATTTCTCTGATGGCTACACCTTC

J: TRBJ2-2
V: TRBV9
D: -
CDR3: CASSEGGGQYTGELFF
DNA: TGTGCCAGCAGCGAGGGGGGGGGACAATACACCGGGGAGCTGTTTTTT

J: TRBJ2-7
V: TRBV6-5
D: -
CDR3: CASSAAGVSYEQYF
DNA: TGTGCCAGCAGTGCTGCAGGGGTCTCCTACGAGCAGTACTTC

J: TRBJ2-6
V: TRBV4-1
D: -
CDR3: CASSRALGANVLTF
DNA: TGCGCCAGCAGCCGAGCGCTCGGGGCCAACGTCCTGACTTTC

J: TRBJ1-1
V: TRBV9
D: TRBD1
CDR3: CASSGQGAHTEAFF
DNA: TGTGCCAGCAGCGGACAGGGGGCCCACACTGAAGCTTTCTTT

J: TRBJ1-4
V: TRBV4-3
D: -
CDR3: CASSQDNGEKLFF
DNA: TGCGCCAGCAGCCAAGATAACGGGGAAAAACTGTTTTTT

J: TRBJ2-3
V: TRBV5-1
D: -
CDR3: CASSLGLDTQYF
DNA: TGCGCCAGCAGCTTGGGGCTAGATACGCAGTATTTT

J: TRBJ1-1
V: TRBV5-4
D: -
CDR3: CASSRGSVTEAFF
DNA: TGTGCCAGCAGCCGAGGGTCAGTGACAGAAGCTTTCTTT

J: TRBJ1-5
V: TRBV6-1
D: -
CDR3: CASSEGQHQPQHF
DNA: TGTGCCAGCAGTGAAGGACAGCACCAGCCCCAGCATTTT

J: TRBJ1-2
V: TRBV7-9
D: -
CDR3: CASIPEGWHYGYTF
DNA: TGTGCCAGCATCCCCGAGGGTTGGCACTATGGCTACACCTTC